Detailed here is one TCR beta chain. The antigen is unknown. The data originate from a study of cytomegalovirus exposure and HLA in healthy donors. Study-level background: Researchers previously reported finding some 110 million unique TCR beta sequences from about 200 million T cells. Study conclusions and caveats: CMV serostatus was the sole immune exposure data available. A later analysis reported that several of the most significant clusters appeared to be linked to common viral pathogens, among them Epstein-Barr virus.

PCR involved 60 Vbeta and 13 Jbeta primers. The method was immunoSEQ multiplex PCR; TCRdb's version includes in-frame clones alone and lacks a portion of them. Among about 200,000 clones, roughly 80% were seen once, and the ten largest hold less than 3%. Germline CDR1 MNHEY, CDR2 SMNVEV (reference sequence). This CDR3 comprises 15 residues. The ends lost 5 bases at V and 2 bases at J; junction bases unmatched: 7. The source material was PBMCs. The chain recombines TRBV27 with TRBJ2-7; 9 bases fit TRBD1. The source is a woman aged 25 to 39 in good health and CMV-seronegative. CDR3 region: CASSRPGQGTYEQYF. CDR3 bases: TGTGCCAGCAGTCGGCCGGGACAGGGAACCTACGAGCAGTACTTC.